This is a list of T cell receptor beta chains from one sample in a study of patients and donors after allogeneic stem cell transplantation. TCRdb re-derived calls from the RT-PCR reads in MiXCR, one entry per CDR3 protein. The data hold about 400,000 distinct CDR3 sequences, with roughly 16% observed a single time. Sequencing input: blood, either unsorted or a sorted T cell fraction (not recorded which). Every receptor here comes from a human donor who was either an allogeneic HSCT recipient or a stem cell or donor lymphocyte infusion donor (not recorded which). It is not recorded whose cells these are; they may come from a transplant donor. Each CDR3 is given with its conserved first and last residue. A D gene is named only where the DNA matches it firmly. Clone size is shown for a subset of rows, as once, few, many or a class of expanded clone.

clone_size	j_call	v_call	d_call	cdr3_aa	cdr3_nt
few	TRBJ1-5	TRBV12-5	-	CASGSARPQHF	TGTGCTAGTGGCTCTGCCCGGCCCCAGCATTTT
-	TRBJ1-6	TRBV5-1	TRBD1	CASSGDRYNSPLHF	TGCGCCAGCAGCGGGGACAGGTATAATTCACCCCTCCACTTT
many	TRBJ1-2	TRBV6-5	-	CASSYGQGLYGYTF	TGTGCCAGCAGTTACGGCCAAGGACTATATGGCTACACCTTC
few	TRBJ2-5	TRBV3-1	-	CASSQEPPGVGETQYF	TGTGCCAGCAGCCAAGAACCCCCAGGGGTCGGGGAGACCCAGTACTTC
-	TRBJ2-3	TRBV18	-	CASSPLAGISTDTQYF	TGTGCCAGCTCACCTCTGGCGGGAATTAGCACAGATACGCAGTATTTT
-	TRBJ2-3	TRBV7-2	-	CASSLISDTQYF	TGTGCCAGCAGCTTAATCTCAGATACGCAGTATTTT
few	TRBJ1-1	TRBV20-1	TRBD1	CSAPRQGPEAFF	TGCAGTGCTCCTCGACAGGGTCCTGAAGCTTTCTTT
few	TRBJ1-1	TRBV6-1	-	CASSRAGAWNTEAFF	TGTGCCAGCAGCCGAGCGGGGGCCTGGAACACTGAAGCTTTCTTT
few	TRBJ1-6	TRBV5-1	-	CASSEGWSSYNSPLHF	TGCGCCAGCAGCGAGGGTTGGAGCTCCTATAATTCACCCCTCCACTTT
-	TRBJ2-1	TRBV20-1	TRBD2	CSASLLAGGLGEQFF	TGCAGTGCTAGTCTTCTAGCGGGGGGCCTGGGTGAGCAGTTCTTC
many	TRBJ2-7	TRBV20-1	-	CSAPVSGLYEQYF	TGCAGTGCCCCGGTCTCGGGACTCTACGAGCAGTACTTC
-	TRBJ2-3	TRBV7-3	TRBD2	CASSLTEWRSGEFSDTQYF	TGTGCCAGCAGCTTAACGGAATGGCGGAGCGGGGAATTTTCAGATACGCAGTATTTT
many	TRBJ2-3	TRBV12-3/TRBV12-4	-	CASSLAPGTDTQYF	TGTGCCAGCAGTTTAGCGCCAGGAACAGATACGCAGTATTTT